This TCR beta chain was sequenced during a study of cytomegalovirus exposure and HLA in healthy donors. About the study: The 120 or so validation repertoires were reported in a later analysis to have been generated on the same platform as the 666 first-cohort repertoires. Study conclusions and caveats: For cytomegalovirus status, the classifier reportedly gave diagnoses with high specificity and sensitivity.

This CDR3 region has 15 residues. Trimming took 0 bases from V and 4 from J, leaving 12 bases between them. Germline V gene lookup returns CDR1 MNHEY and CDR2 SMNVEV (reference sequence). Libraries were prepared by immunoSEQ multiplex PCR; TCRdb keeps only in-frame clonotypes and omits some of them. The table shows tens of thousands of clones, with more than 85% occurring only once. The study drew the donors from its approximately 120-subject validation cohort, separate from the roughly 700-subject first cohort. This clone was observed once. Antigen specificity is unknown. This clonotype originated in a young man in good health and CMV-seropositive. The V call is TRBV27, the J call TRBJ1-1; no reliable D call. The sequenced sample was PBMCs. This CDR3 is CASSLSTRFSTEAFF. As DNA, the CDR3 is TGTGCCAGCAGTTTATCGACCAGGTTCAGCACTGAAGCTTTCTTT.